The 31 T cell receptor beta chains below all came from one sample that was sequenced in a study of blood T cells in healthy people across ages. Alongside a J-beta primer mix, a sample-barcoded 5' primer served in a second PCR lasting about 7 to 12 cycles. TCRdb re-called the 5' RACE reads with MiXCR, one entry per CDR3 protein. The table has around 1,500,000 distinct CDR3 sequences, 42% seen once. The specimen sequenced was blood. The receptors originated from a woman aged 18-35 years in good health.

V is TRBV5-1 and J is TRBJ2-7; a weak D match, TRBD2 (6 bases). The CDR3 runs to 14 residues. From germline, CDR1 is SGHRS and CDR2 YFSETQ. V was clipped by 0 bases and J by 7 bases, with 14 bases between them. As DNA, the CDR3 is TGCGCCAGCAGCTTGGAAAATAATGGGAGGGAGCAGTACTTC. Its translation: CASSLENNGREQYF.

This clonotype was counted once. The J gene is TRBJ2-1, the V gene TRBV12-5; 8 positions agree with TRBD2. The DNA end is more similar to TRBJ2-7, so the J call may be wrong. CDR1 and CDR2 (germline): LGHNT, FRNRAP. The CDR3 loop spans 15 amino acids. The CDR3 region is CASGPAAGADNEQYF. As DNA, the CDR3 is TGTGCTAGTGGTCCGGCAGCGGGAGCCGATAACGAGCAGTACTTC.

This clonotype was detected once. The gene calls are TRBV7-6 and TRBJ2-7, with D perhaps TRBD1 (5 bases). Germline assignment: CDR1 SGHVS and CDR2 FNYEAQ. The CDR3 consists of 13 residues. Trimming cost V 4 bases and J 7 bases, with 14 bases left between them. The CDR3 loop is CASSCHRFGEQYF. CDR3 bases: TGTGCCAGCAGCTGTCACAGGTTCGGGGAGCAGTACTTC. Full variable domain (missing parts from reference TRBV7-6 and TRBJ2-7): GAGVSQSPRYKVTKRGQDVALRCDPISGHVSLYWYRQALGQGPEFLTYFNYEAQQDKSGLPNDRFSAERPEGSISTLTIQRTEQRDSAMYRCASSCHRFGEQYFGPGTRLTVT.

CDR3 in DNA: TGTGCCAGTAGTATGTATCTAGCGGGCTACGAGCAGTACTTC. This codes for CASSMYLAGYEQYF. V gene TRBV19 combines with J gene TRBJ2-4; 8 bases fit TRBD2. The closer fit of TRBJ2-7 to the DNA end suggests the J call may be wrong. In germline, CDR1 is LNHDA, CDR2 SQIVND (reference sequence). This CDR3 contains 14 residues.

The V gene is TRBV3-1, the J gene TRBJ2-3; D gene uncertain. From germline, CDR1 is LGHDT and CDR2 YNNKEL (reference sequence). Trimming took 2 bases from V and 6 from J, leaving 12 bases between them. The CDR3 length is 14 residues. The CDR3, as DNA: TGTGCCAGCAGCCAAAGGCTACCTCGGGATACGCAGTATTTT. Amino acids: CASSQRLPRDTQYF.

V and J are TRBV20-1 and TRBJ2-3, with TRBD1 identical over 8 bases. Trimming took 0 bases from V and 5 from J; bases not matched to a gene: 7. Germline-derived CDR1 and CDR2 are DFQATT and SNEGSKA (reference sequence). The CDR3 totals 15 residues. CDR3 loop: CSARDPDRGGDTQYF. The CDR3 nucleotides read TGCAGTGCTAGAGACCCCGACAGGGGAGGAGATACGCAGTATTTT.

The chain employs TRBV20-1 and TRBJ2-4, with TRBD2 matching 8 bases. The CDR3 spans 14 residues. V lost 3 bases, J lost 7 bases, and 8 bases stayed unmatched. Germline CDR1 reads DFQATT; CDR2 reads SNEGSKA (reference sequence). The CDR3 region is CSASPASGGNIQYF. CDR3 in DNA: TGCAGTGCTAGCCCCGCCAGCGGGGGCAACATTCAGTACTTC.

The chain recombines TRBV10-2 with TRBJ1-2, with 10 bases identical to TRBD1. After removal of 7 bases from V and 6 bases from J, the junction contained 11 bases not matched to a gene. This CDR3 spans 15 amino acids. Per the germline V gene, CDR1 is WSHSY and CDR2 is SAAADI. This chain's CDR3 is CASKRDRGAGNGYTF. The CDR3 nucleotides read TGCGCCAGCAAGCGGGACAGGGGCGCAGGTAATGGCTACACCTTC.

This chain connects TRBV30 to TRBJ1-1; D ambiguous. The V end was cut by 1 base, the J end by 4 bases, with 10 bases between. Germline values: CDR1 GTSNPN, CDR2 SVGIG (reference sequence). The CDR3 length is 13 residues. This chain's CDR3 is CAWSEMGSTEAFF. In DNA form, the CDR3 reads TGTGCCTGGAGTGAGATGGGGAGCACTGAAGCTTTCTTT.

The gene calls are TRBV27 and TRBJ1-1; TRBD1 is a possible D gene (6 bases). V lost 10 bases and J 6 bases, leaving 21 bases between the germline ends. The V gene's germline CDR1 is MNHEY and CDR2 SMNVEV (reference sequence). The CDR3 has 14 amino acids. CDR3 DNA: TGTGCCACCCGATTAACCGGGACAATCCCTGAAGCTTTCTTT. Its protein product is CATRLTGTIPEAFF.

The CDR3 DNA reads TGCAGTGCCAAGACCCCCGGGACTACAAACAATGAGCAGTTCTTC. Encoded protein: CSAKTPGTTNNEQFF. V is TRBV20-1 and J is TRBJ2-1, with 7 bases identical to TRBD2. V gave up 6 bases and J gave up 5 bases; unmatched junction bases: 13. CDR1 and CDR2 from the germline V gene are DFQATT and SNEGSKA (reference sequence). The CDR3 is 15 amino acids.

This chain joins TRBV20-1 and TRBJ2-3, with unresolved D. CDR3 length: 14 amino acids. The germline V gene encodes CDR1 DFQATT and CDR2 SNEGSKA (reference sequence). Trimming removed 1 base at V and 0 bases at J, with 8 bases between. CDR3 region: CSARVRESTDTQYF. CDR3 nucleotides: TGCAGTGCTAGAGTTCGAGAGAGCACAGATACGCAGTATTTT.

This chain uses TRBV2 with TRBJ2-3; no definite D call. The germline CDR1 and CDR2 sequences are SNHLY and FYNNEI. V lost 0 bases to trimming and J lost 3 bases, with 10 bases between them. The CDR3 has 15 amino acids. CDR3 region: CASSEALGVTDTQYF. CDR3 DNA sequence: TGTGCCAGCAGTGAAGCGCTTGGGGTAACAGATACGCAGTATTTT.

The chain has TRBV20-1 and TRBJ2-3; TRBD2 aligns across 9 bases. This CDR3 contains 14 residues. Germline trimming cut 4 bases from V and 1 base from J; bases unmatched to any gene: 3. Germline V gives CDR1 DFQATT, CDR2 SNEGSKA (reference sequence). The CDR3 region has the DNA TGCAGTGCTATCCCTAGCGGGGGCACAGATACGCAGTATTTT. Translating it yields CSAIPSGGTDTQYF.

The genes are TRBV7-3 and TRBJ1-6; the D gene is possibly TRBD1 (5 bases). Germline CDR1 and CDR2: SGHTA and FQGTGA. The CDR3 contains 17 residues. With 2 bases removed from V and 5 bases from J, the gap between germline ends came to 16 bases. The CDR3 is CASSLQPQGWDNSPLHF. In DNA, the CDR3 is TGTGCCAGCAGCTTACAACCCCAGGGATGGGATAATTCACCCCTCCACTTT.

The chain employs TRBV14 and TRBJ2-3; D is possibly TRBD2 (5 bases). The CDR3 has 14 residues. Trimming took 3 bases from V and 12 from J, leaving 19 bases between them. Germline assignment: CDR1 SGHDN and CDR2 FVKESK. As DNA, the CDR3 is TGTGCCAGCAGCCATTTGGCGGGCCCTGGCAAACAGTATTTT. The encoded protein is CASSHLAGPGKQYF.

The chain joins TRBV20-1 to TRBJ1-1; D gene uncertain. The V gene lost 0 bases and the J gene lost 5 bases, with 10 bases spanning the gap. Germline V gene data show CDR1 as DFQATT and CDR2 as SNEGSKA (reference sequence). The CDR3 has 13 amino acids. CDR3 sequence (DNA): TGCAGTGCTAGAGAGCGCCTGAGGACTGAAGCTTTCTTT. Translation: CSARERLRTEAFF.

This clonotype was seen a few times. The rearrangement uses TRBV18 and TRBJ1-5; D remains unclear. Germline lookup yields CDR1 KGHSH and CDR2 LQKENI. Trimming pared 2 bases from V and 0 bases from J, leaving 11 bases between. This CDR3 is 16 amino acids long. CDR3 in amino acids: CASSPTAENSNQPQHF. The DNA of the CDR3 is TGTGCCAGCTCACCAACGGCAGAAAATAGCAATCAGCCCCAGCATTTT.

The sample holds one count of this clonotype. The rearrangement links TRBV6-2 or TRBV6-3 to TRBJ2-3; D is perhaps TRBD1 (5 bases). This CDR3 has 14 residues. Trimming stripped 8 bases from V and 2 bases from J, with 14 bases between. CDR1 is MNHEY, CDR2 SVGEGT, per germline. CDR3: CASRVGPITDTQYF. DNA for the CDR3: TGTGCCAGCCGAGTGGGGCCCATCACAGATACGCAGTATTTT.

This chain links TRBV7-9 with TRBJ2-5; D remains ambiguous. V lost 7 bases and J lost 11, with 20 bases in between. The CDR3 covers 13 residues. Germline loops: CDR1 SEHNR, CDR2 FQNEAQ (reference sequence). CDR3 in amino acids: CASNPPPNNEQYF. CDR3 coding DNA: TGTGCCAGCAATCCTCCCCCAAACAATGAGCAGTACTTC.

The chain combines TRBV19 with TRBJ1-4; 8 nucleotides align to TRBD1. Germline trimming cut 8 bases from V and 4 bases from J; bases unmatched to any gene: 6. The length of the CDR3 is 14 residues. Germline V gene lookup returns CDR1 LNHDA and CDR2 SQIVND (reference sequence). The CDR3 region has the DNA TGTGCCAGTCGACAGGGGACCCATAATGAAAAACTGTTTTTT. Protein: CASRQGTHNEKLFF. Together with reference TRBV19 and TRBJ1-4, the CDR3 gives the full variable domain: DGGITQSPKYLFRKEGQNVTLSCEQNLNHDAMYWYRQDPGQGLRLIYYSQIVNDFQKGDIAEGYSVSREKKESFPLTVTSAQKNPTAFYLCASRQGTHNEKLFFGSGTQLSVL.

The chain combines TRBV13 with TRBJ2-1, with 7 bases that match TRBD2. The CDR3 is 18 amino acids. Unmatched junction bases numbered 15, after V lost 0 bases and J lost 7 bases. In germline, CDR1 is PRHDT, CDR2 FYEKMQ (reference sequence). The chain's CDR3 is CASSLGPLPGGTKNEQFF. CDR3 coding DNA: TGTGCCAGCAGCTTAGGCCCCCTCCCCGGGGGGACTAAGAATGAGCAGTTCTTC.

The chain is built from TRBV28 and TRBJ2-4, with 9 bases fitting TRBD1. The germline V gene encodes CDR1 MDHEN and CDR2 SYDVKM. J lost 0 bases, V lost 6 bases, and 3 bases had no gene match. The CDR3 runs to 15 residues. The CDR3 sequence is CASRLDRGAKNIQYF. CDR3 bases: TGTGCCAGCAGGTTGGACAGGGGAGCCAAAAACATTCAGTACTTC.

This clonotype turned up a few times. This chain connects TRBV7-2 to TRBJ2-1; D unresolved. CDR1 is SGHTA, CDR2 FQGNSA, per germline. Trimming cost V 2 bases and J 7 bases, with 9 bases left between them. The CDR3 has 13 residues. The CDR3, as DNA: TGTGCCAGCAGCTTACGACGTGGAAATGAGCAGTTCTTC. This translates into CASSLRRGNEQFF.

This clonotype was recorded once. V usage is TRBV3-1 and J usage is TRBJ1-2, with 9 bases that match TRBD1. Germline lookup yields CDR1 LGHDT and CDR2 YNNKEL (reference sequence). With 6 bases clipped from V and 6 bases from J, the junction kept 14 bases outside the gene matches. This CDR3 comprises 16 residues. CDR3 DNA sequence: TGTGCCAGCAGTCGAGGGGGCGGGACAGGGACCCATGGCTACACCTTC. It translates to CASSRGGGTGTHGYTF.

To note about this clonotype: This may be a read error, as it is one base from a much larger clone. The chain links TRBV20-1 to TRBJ1-6; no firm D call. Germline CDR1 and CDR2: DFQATT and SNEGSKA (reference sequence). This CDR3 has 13 residues. The CDR3 sequence: CSARSVLGSLLHF. The CDR3 DNA sequence: TGCAGTGCTAGATCCGTATTGGGCTCACTCCTCCACTTT.

This clonotype was picked up a small number of times. The chain is built from TRBV9 and TRBJ2-7; TRBD2 agrees at 11 bases. The J segment lost 2 bases and the V segment lost 4 bases, leaving 5 bases of the junction unmatched. This CDR3 spans 15 amino acids. CDR1 and CDR2 from the germline V gene are SGDLS and YYNGEE. CDR3 nucleotides: TGTGCCAGCAGCCCTCAGACTAGCGGGGCCTACGAGCAGTACTTC. Its protein is CASSPQTSGAYEQYF.

The chain is built from TRBV20-1 and TRBJ2-1; D is unresolved. The CDR3 has 12 amino acids. Per germline, CDR1 DFQATT and CDR2 SNEGSKA (reference sequence). Trimming pared 7 bases from V and 6 bases from J, leaving 13 bases between. The chain's CDR3 is CSVAFAVNEQFF. The CDR3 bases are TGCAGTGTCGCTTTCGCTGTCAATGAGCAGTTCTTC.

This chain joins TRBV20-1 and TRBJ2-5; 8 positions agree with TRBD1. CDR1 is DFQATT, CDR2 SNEGSKA, per germline (reference sequence). The CDR3 has 16 residues. The junction had 13 bases not matched to a gene; V was cut back by 2 bases and J by 5 bases. The CDR3 sequence is CSARRIRGREGETQYF. The CDR3 DNA reads as TGCAGTGCTAGACGCATCAGGGGGCGCGAGGGCGAGACCCAGTACTTC.

The V call is TRBV12-3 or TRBV12-4, the J call TRBJ2-3; TRBD1 or TRBD2 may be the D gene (6 bases each). The CDR3 is 16 residues long. V dropped 6 bases and J dropped 3 bases, with 19 bases sitting between them. Here the CDR3 DNA reads TGTGCCAGCAGGAAGGAGGGGGGAACGGGGACAGATACGCAGTATTTT. Residues: CASRKEGGTGTDTQYF.

The sample holds a few counts of this clonotype. The chain is built from TRBV12-3 or TRBV12-4 and TRBJ1-2; D unresolved. The CDR3 has 13 residues. Trimming pared 3 bases from V and 4 bases from J, leaving 9 bases between. The chain's CDR3 is CASSLGRTYGYTF. CDR3 in DNA: TGTGCCAGCAGTTTGGGGAGGACCTATGGCTACACCTTC.